The rows below give T cell receptor beta chains drawn from one sample of a study of blood T cell repertoires in COVID-19. TCRdb's table, derived via immunoSEQ multiplex PCR, lists solely in-frame clones and lacks some. The table shows 130,000 to 150,000 clones, with approximately 80% occurring only once. Sequencing used peripheral blood. These receptors originate from a woman aged 60 to 75 with acute or convalescent COVID-19. CDR3s leave out the opening cysteine and the closing phenylalanine or tryptophan. Fields, in order: V gene, J gene, CDR3 protein.

>TRBV28|TRBJ2-3
ASGSGGSSTDTQY
>TRBV7-8|TRBJ2-2
ASSPREAGGSNTGELF
>TRBV12-5|TRBJ1-1
ASGPARDRVEAF
>TRBV6-6|TRBJ2-5
ASSYEARTYLETQY
>TRBV5-4|TRBJ1-2
ASSSSLNYGYT
>TRBV3-1/TRBV3-2|TRBJ2-1
ASSLGGFGEQF
>TRBV28|TRBJ2-1
ASSPTGTMYNEQF
>TRBV7-9|TRBJ2-7
ASVQEASYEQY
>TRBV7-2|TRBJ2-7
ASSLVGGRAYEQY
>TRBV5-5|TRBJ1-1
ASSAGTGRNTEAF
>TRBV4-1|TRBJ2-1
ASSQVRLGDRHRNEQF
>TRBV7-9|TRBJ1-1
ASSFQTGQGWTEAF
>TRBV24-1|TRBJ2-3
ATSDSLAGAWTDTQY
>TRBV25-1|TRBJ2-7
ASSESYEQY
>TRBV4-1|TRBJ1-5
ASSQGTDQPQH
>TRBV18|TRBJ2-2
ASSPRQNTGELF
>TRBV5-1|TRBJ1-1
ASSLEATGATEAF
>TRBV7-9|TRBJ1-1
ASSLEGMNTEAF
>TRBV6-2/TRBV6-3|TRBJ2-1
ASSIGLRGRSREQF
>TRBV27|TRBJ2-7
ASRRGYEQY
>TRBV5-4|TRBJ2-6
ASSVDRGNGVLT
>TRBV18|TRBJ1-1
ASSLNPGGSAEAF
>TRBV7-9|TRBJ2-3
ASSSPTTGRATDTQY
>TRBV7-9|TRBJ2-5
ASSLGNVGQLEETQY
>TRBV12-3/TRBV12-4|TRBJ2-2
ASTLALTGELF
>TRBV6-6|TRBJ1-2
ATQDRVNYGYT
>TRBV6-4|TRBJ2-7
ASSWTSGVYEQY
>TRBV3-1/TRBV3-2|TRBJ2-2
ASSPTYSGRAGELF
>TRBV4-1|TRBJ2-5
ASSLQEGKETQY
>TRBV11-2|TRBJ2-7
ASSRRWTGRIYEQY
>TRBV3-1/TRBV3-2|TRBJ1-1
ASSQDLTRGTEAF
>TRBV19|TRBJ2-2
ATRTSGSLIGELF
>TRBV7-9|TRBJ2-7
ASSLLWSIDEQY
>TRBV28|TRBJ2-3
ASSFTSGRDTDTQY
>TRBV7-6|TRBJ2-3
ASSKIAGDSTDTQY
>TRBV5-6|TRBJ1-2
ASRLRQAPIRYGYT
>TRBV7-9|TRBJ2-3
ASSLSGPD
>TRBV27|TRBJ1-1
ASSLSSRVEAF
>TRBV18|TRBJ2-2
ASSPGGPNTGELF
>TRBV18|TRBJ2-1
ASSPMVAGGWYNEQF
>TRBV27|TRBJ2-7
ASSLGRWNEQY
>TRBV2|TRBJ2-5
ASPEGYTQY
>TRBV28|TRBJ1-2
ASSELRGYT
>TRBV10-1|TRBJ2-5
ASSDVQREGHETQY